The entry below describes one T cell receptor beta chain. Sequencing used immunoSEQ multiplex PCR; TCRdb keeps in-frame clones, though not all of them. The sample holds 55,000 to 90,000 clones, approximately 86% seen once. V was trimmed by 0 bases and J by 3 bases, leaving 11 bases between them. The germline V gene has CDR1 SEHNR and CDR2 FQNEAQ (reference sequence). This CDR3 spans 15 amino acids. The entry originates in a study of blood T cell repertoires in COVID-19. This rearrangement joins TRBV7-9 to TRBJ1-2, with D perhaps matching TRBD1 (5 bases). Sequences were obtained from peripheral blood. This sequence was found in a woman between 55 and 75 years old with acute or convalescent COVID-19. The CDR3 DNA reads as TGTGCCAGCAGCTTAGCGGGGGACTTGGACTATGGCTACACCTTC. Translating it yields CASSLAGDLDYGYTF.